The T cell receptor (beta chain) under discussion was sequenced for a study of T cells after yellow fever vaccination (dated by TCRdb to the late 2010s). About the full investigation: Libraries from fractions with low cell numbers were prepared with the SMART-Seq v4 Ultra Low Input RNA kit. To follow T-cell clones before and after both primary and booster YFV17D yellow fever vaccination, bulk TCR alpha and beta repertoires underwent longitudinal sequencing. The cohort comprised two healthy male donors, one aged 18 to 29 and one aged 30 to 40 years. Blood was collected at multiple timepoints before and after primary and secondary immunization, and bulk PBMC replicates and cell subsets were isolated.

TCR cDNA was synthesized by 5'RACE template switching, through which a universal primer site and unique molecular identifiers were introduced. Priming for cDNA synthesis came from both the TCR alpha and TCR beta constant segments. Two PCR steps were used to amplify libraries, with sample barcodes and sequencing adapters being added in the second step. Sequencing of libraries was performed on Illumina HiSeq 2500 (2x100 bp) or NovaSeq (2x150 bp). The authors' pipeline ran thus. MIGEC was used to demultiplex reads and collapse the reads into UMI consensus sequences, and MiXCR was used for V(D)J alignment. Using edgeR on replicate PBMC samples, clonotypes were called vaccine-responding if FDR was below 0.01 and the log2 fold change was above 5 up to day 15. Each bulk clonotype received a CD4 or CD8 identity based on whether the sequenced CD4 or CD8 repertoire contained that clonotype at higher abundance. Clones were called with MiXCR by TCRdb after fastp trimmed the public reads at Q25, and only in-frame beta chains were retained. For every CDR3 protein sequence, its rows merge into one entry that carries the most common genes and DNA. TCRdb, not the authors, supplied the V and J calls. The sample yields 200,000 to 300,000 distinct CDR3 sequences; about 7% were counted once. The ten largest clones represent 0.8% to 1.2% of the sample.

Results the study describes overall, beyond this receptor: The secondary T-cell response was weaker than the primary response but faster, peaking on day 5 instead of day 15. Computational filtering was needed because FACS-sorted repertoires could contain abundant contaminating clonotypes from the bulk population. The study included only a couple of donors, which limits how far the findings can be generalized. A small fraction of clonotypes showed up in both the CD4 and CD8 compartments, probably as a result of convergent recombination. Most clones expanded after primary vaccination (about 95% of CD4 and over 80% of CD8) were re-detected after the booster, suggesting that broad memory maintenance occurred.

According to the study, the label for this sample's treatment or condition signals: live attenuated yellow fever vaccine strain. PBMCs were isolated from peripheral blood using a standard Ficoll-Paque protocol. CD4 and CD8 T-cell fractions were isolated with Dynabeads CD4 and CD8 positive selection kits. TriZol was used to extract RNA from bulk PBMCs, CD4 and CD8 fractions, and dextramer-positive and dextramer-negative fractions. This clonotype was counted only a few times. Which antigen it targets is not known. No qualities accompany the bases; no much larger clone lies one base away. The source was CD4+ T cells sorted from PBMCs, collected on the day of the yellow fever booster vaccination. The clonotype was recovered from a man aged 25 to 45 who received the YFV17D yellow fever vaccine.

CDR3 region: CASSWGRFGGRADTQYF. The nucleotide sequence is given as TGTGCCAGCAGCTGGGGGAGGTTCGGCGGGAGGGCAGATACGCAGTATTTT. The sequence joins TRBV7-8 to TRBJ2-3, and 9 junction bases match TRBD2. The germline V and J ends show losses of 4 bases and 4 bases respectively, and no gene match explains 12 bases of the junction. CDR1 and CDR2 are read off the germline V gene as SGHVS and FQNEAQ. The CDR3 runs 17 amino acids, cysteine and phenylalanine included. The read is trimmed to its CDR3 DNA, 51 bases read in frame from base 1.